These 19 T cell receptor beta chains were all obtained from the same sample, sequenced in a study of shared clonotypes between healthy human individuals. TCRdb keeps only in-frame clones here, not all; method: immunoSEQ multiplex PCR. The sample includes some 1 million clones, about 75% seen only once; the top ten take over 1.3%. The material sequenced was memory CD4+ T cells sorted from blood. Subset: CD45RA-negative fraction. The receptors were sampled from a man in his late teens or twenties in good health.

In this sample, this clone turned up a few times. The chain carries TRBV7-9 and TRBJ2-1, with a tentative D call TRBD1 (6 bases). Germline-derived CDR1 and CDR2 are SEHNR and FQNEAQ (reference sequence). The V end was cut by 4 bases, the J end by 11 bases, with 12 bases between. The CDR3 runs to 12 residues. CDR3 sequence: CASSSQGYQQFF. The CDR3 region has the DNA TGTGCCAGCAGCTCCCAGGGGTACCAGCAGTTCTTC.

The rearrangement uses TRBV5-1 and TRBJ2-7; D possibly corresponds to TRBD1 (6 bases). Trimming stripped 0 bases from V and 3 bases from J, with 10 bases between. This CDR3 is 14 amino acids long. Looked up from germline, CDR1 is SGHRS and CDR2 is YFSETQ. DNA of the CDR3: TGCGCCAGCAGCTTGGGTATAGGGGGCTACGAGCAGTACTTC. Protein product: CASSLGIGGYEQYF.

The chain is built from TRBV6-6 and TRBJ2-7; TRBD1 is a possible D gene (5 bases). The CDR3 consists of 16 residues. V shed 2 bases and J shed 4 bases, with 18 bases lying between them. Germline V gene lookup returns CDR1 MNHNY and CDR2 SVGAGI (reference sequence). For the CDR3, the DNA is TGTGCCAGCAGTTACAGTAGGACACACCAGACTTACGAGCAGTACTTC. It codes for CASSYSRTHQTYEQYF.

This chain uses TRBV6-5 with TRBJ2-7; 12 bases fit TRBD2. The CDR3 covers 15 residues. Per the germline V gene, CDR1 is MNHEY and CDR2 is SVGAGI. With 0 bases clipped from V and 4 bases from J, the junction kept 1 base outside the gene matches. The CDR3 DNA follows: TGTGCCAGCAGTTACTCTCTAGCGGGAGGGTACGAGCAGTACTTC. Amino acid sequence: CASSYSLAGGYEQYF.

This clone was seen just once. The chain carries TRBV6-5 and TRBJ2-3; the match to TRBD2 covers 10 bases. Germline CDR1 MNHEY, CDR2 SVGAGI. V gave up 5 bases and J gave up 4 bases; unmatched junction bases: 3. The CDR3 runs to 14 residues. The chain's CDR3 is CASSLAGEADTQYF. The DNA of the CDR3 is TGTGCCAGCAGTCTAGCGGGGGAAGCAGATACGCAGTATTTT.

This sequence joins TRBV19 and TRBJ2-7; 7 bases are a match to TRBD1. Germline-derived CDR1 and CDR2 are LNHDA and SQIVND (reference sequence). The CDR3 loop spans 15 amino acids. Unmatched junction bases numbered 8, after V lost 5 bases and J lost 1 base. The CDR3 is CASSATRQGSYEQYF. The CDR3 coding sequence is TGTGCCAGTAGTGCCACTAGACAGGGATCCTACGAGCAGTACTTC.

The chain has TRBV6-6 and TRBJ1-1, with TRBD1 matching over 7 bases. J was trimmed by 3 bases and V by 6 bases; bases with no gene match: 7. Germline V gene sequence: CDR1 MNHNY, CDR2 SVGAGI (reference sequence). The CDR3 totals 14 residues. Here the CDR3 DNA reads TGTGCCAGCAGCCACCGACAGGGTTACACTGAAGCTTTCTTT. Translation gives CASSHRQGYTEAFF.

The V and J genes are TRBV5-1 and TRBJ2-7; possible D gene TRBD1, 6 bases. The V end lost 0 bases, the J end lost 2 bases, and 12 bases lay between the germline ends. The CDR3 totals 15 residues. From germline, CDR1 is SGHRS and CDR2 YFSETQ. The CDR3 bases are TGCGCCAGCAGCTTGGATGACAGGACCACCTACGAGCAGTACTTC. Translated, it gives CASSLDDRTTYEQYF.

This clone has only a few counts. The chain employs TRBV13 and TRBJ1-4; D remains ambiguous. Germline V CDR1 and CDR2: PRHDT, FYEKMQ (reference sequence). Trimming removed 3 bases at V and 3 bases at J, with 11 bases between. The CDR3 runs 15 residues. The CDR3 nucleotides are TGTGCCAGCAGCTTTGGGAGGGTAGCTAATGAAAAACTGTTTTTT. Encoded protein: CASSFGRVANEKLFF.

This clone was picked up a small number of times. Other DNA sequences in this sample translate to the same CDR3. The chain carries TRBV9 and TRBJ1-2; TRBD1 matches at 9 bases. The CDR3 runs 13 residues. J was trimmed by 8 bases and V by 0 bases; bases with no gene match: 2. The germline CDR1 and CDR2 sequences are SGDLS and YYNGEE. The CDR3 sequence: CASSVGDRVGYTF. The CDR3 DNA sequence: TGTGCCAGCAGCGTAGGGGACAGGGTCGGCTACACCTTC.

This clone was detected once. Distinct nucleotide sequences in the sample also encode this CDR3. This rearrangement joins TRBV5-6 to TRBJ2-2; D possibly corresponds to TRBD1 (6 bases). The germline V gene has CDR1 SGHDT and CDR2 YYEEEE. With 1 base removed from V and 0 bases from J, the gap between germline ends came to 10 bases. The CDR3 length is 16 residues. The CDR3 sequence is CASSLPAGANTGELFF. In nucleotides, the CDR3 is TGTGCCAGCAGCTTGCCGGCAGGGGCGAACACCGGGGAGCTGTTTTTT.

The sample holds a few counts of this clone. CDR3 sequence (DNA): TGTGCCAGCTCACCCCTTCAGGGGGCTCAAGAGACCCAGTACTTC. Its translation is CASSPLQGAQETQYF. The gene calls are TRBV18 and TRBJ2-5; 8 bases agree with TRBD1. In germline, CDR1 is KGHSH, CDR2 LQKENI. This CDR3 region has 15 residues. The V and J ends lost 3 bases and 2 bases, in that order; junction bases with no gene match: 5.

The CDR3 DNA is TGTGCCAGCAGACTAAGCGGGGGGCGGGATGAGCAGTTCTTC. Its protein product is CASRLSGGRDEQFF. The chain recombines TRBV6-5 with TRBJ2-1; the match to TRBD2 covers 9 bases. Germline V gives CDR1 MNHEY, CDR2 SVGAGI. The CDR3 loop spans 14 amino acids. V trimming: 6 bases; J trimming: 8 bases; junction bases outside the gene matches: 8.

The chain combines TRBV7-9 with TRBJ2-7, with D tentatively TRBD1 or TRBD2 (5 bases each). V was pared by 2 bases and J by 2 bases, with 13 bases between. CDR1 and CDR2 (germline): SEHNR, FQNEAQ (reference sequence). The CDR3 is made up of 15 amino acids. The CDR3 coding sequence is TGTGCCAGCAGCTTACAGGGAGTCGGGGCCTACGAGCAGTACTTC. This codes for CASSLQGVGAYEQYF.

The chain joins TRBV2 to TRBJ2-2, with D unclear. V was cut by 5 bases and J by 4 bases, with 8 bases left in between. CDR1 SNHLY and CDR2 FYNNEI come from the germline V gene. This CDR3 has 13 amino acids. The CDR3, as DNA: TGTGCCAGCAGTTTTAGGACCACCGGGGAGCTGTTTTTT. This encodes CASSFRTTGELFF.

CDR3 in amino acids: CASSPQEGPLNIQYF. Here the CDR3 DNA reads TGTGCCAGCAGCCCCCAGGAAGGACCCCTAAACATTCAGTACTTC. The chain combines TRBV9 with TRBJ2-4; no definite D call. V was clipped by 4 bases and J by 6 bases, with 17 bases between them. The germline gives CDR1 SGDLS, CDR2 YYNGEE. CDR3 size: 15 residues.

The chain links TRBV5-6 to TRBJ1-3; tentatively, D is TRBD1 (5 bases). The CDR3 is 16 amino acids. V lost 0 bases and J 0 bases, leaving 10 bases between the germline ends. CDR1 and CDR2 from the germline V gene are SGHDT and YYEEEE. The CDR3 bases are TGTGCCAGCAGCTTGGTCAGGGCCAACTCTGGAAACACCATATATTTT. Amino acid sequence: CASSLVRANSGNTIYF.

To note about this clone: This may be a read error: a much more frequent sequence differs by one nucleotide. The sample contains more than one DNA sequence encoding this CDR3. The chain uses TRBV5-6 and TRBJ1-6; D remains unclear. The germline V gene encodes CDR1 SGHDT and CDR2 YYEEEE. The CDR3 length is 14 residues. The CDR3 DNA is TGTGCCAGTAGCTTGTTTAAAGGGAATTCACCCCTCCACTTT. Translated, it gives CASSLFKGNSPLHF.

This clone was detected only a few times. The chain employs TRBV7-2 and TRBJ2-7; 8 positions agree with TRBD2. Losses at the gene ends were 2 bases for V and 2 bases for J; bases not matched to a gene: 8. Germline assignment: CDR1 SGHTA and CDR2 FQGNSA. The CDR3 is made up of 16 amino acids. The CDR3 sequence is CASSLISGGPPYEQYF. The DNA of the CDR3 is TGTGCCAGCAGCTTAATATCGGGAGGGCCTCCCTACGAGCAGTACTTC. Filled out from reference TRBV7-2 and TRBJ2-7, the complete variable domain reads GAGVSQSPSNKVTEKGKDVELRCDPISGHTALYWYRQSLGQGLEFLIYFQGNSAPDKSGLPSDRFSAERTGGSVSTLTIQRTQQEDSAVYLCASSLISGGPPYEQYFGPGTRLTVT.